Listed below are T cell receptor beta chains from one sample, sequenced in a study of blood T cell repertoires in COVID-19. Repertoires were generated with immunoSEQ multiplex PCR, while TCRdb's copy carries only in-frame clones and drops some. The sample holds under 250,000 clones, about 87% seen once. Sequencing was carried out using peripheral blood. The receptors were gathered from a woman in her 30s with COVID-19, enrolled during active disease. Each CDR3 is given without its conserved first and last residue.

V	J	CDR3
TRBV15	TRBJ1-2	ATSRDPSGTGNYGYT
TRBV2	TRBJ1-5	ASSGVTGGPGNQPQH
TRBV24-1	TRBJ2-7	ATSDSAGVRYEQY
TRBV10-3	TRBJ2-1	AIRAGLAAIEQF
TRBV18	TRBJ1-2	ASSPQGEDGYT
TRBV6-5	TRBJ1-4	ASSPTGGRGEKLF
TRBV27	TRBJ2-2	ASSLADRVTGELF
TRBV5-1	TRBJ1-2	ASSLATNYGYT
TRBV19	TRBJ1-5	ASSIAEGLSNQPQH
TRBV6-5	TRBJ2-2	ASSYAGVDGELF
TRBV5-6	TRBJ2-5	ASSSEATQY
TRBV10-3	TRBJ2-5	ATKPGQGAGETQY
TRBV19	TRBJ1-2	ASSIDRGYGYT
TRBV21-1	TRBJ1-2	ASIAGTGNGYT
TRBV4-1	TRBJ1-6	ASSQVVRSIPRYYNSPLH
TRBV7-8	TRBJ2-4	ASSLATGAIIQY
TRBV11-2	TRBJ2-5	ASRGQPQETQY
TRBV19	TRBJ1-1	ASSADRGLLDTEAF
TRBV28	TRBJ2-7	ASSLGDRGEQY
TRBV7-2	TRBJ2-5	ASSDGDSETQY
TRBV5-8	TRBJ2-1	ASSFSLAGNEQF
TRBV7-8	TRBJ2-1	ASTPRGGNSYNEQF
TRBV9	TRBJ2-2	ASSVDLGDTGELF
TRBV28	TRBJ1-1	ASSGSGQLEAF
TRBV7-6	TRBJ2-7	ASSLWRGASYEQY
TRBV25-1	TRBJ1-1	ATREKTEAF
TRBV5-1	TRBJ1-1	ASSLYSGTGETEAF
TRBV27	TRBJ2-2	ASSLCLQGFIHRELF
TRBV5-4	TRBJ2-3	ASSLSAGTTDTQY
TRBV18	TRBJ1-2	ASSPTATYGYT
TRBV4-1	TRBJ2-7	ASSPAGGGSSYEQY
TRBV6-4	TRBJ2-1	ASSTDRGTYNEQF
TRBV7-7	TRBJ2-3	ASSPLAGGGSTDTQY
TRBV10-3	TRBJ1-2	AISDPGDGYT
TRBV4-1	TRBJ2-1	ASSQEGGWTGRNYNEQF
TRBV19	TRBJ2-1	ASSIWVREDGNGDEQF